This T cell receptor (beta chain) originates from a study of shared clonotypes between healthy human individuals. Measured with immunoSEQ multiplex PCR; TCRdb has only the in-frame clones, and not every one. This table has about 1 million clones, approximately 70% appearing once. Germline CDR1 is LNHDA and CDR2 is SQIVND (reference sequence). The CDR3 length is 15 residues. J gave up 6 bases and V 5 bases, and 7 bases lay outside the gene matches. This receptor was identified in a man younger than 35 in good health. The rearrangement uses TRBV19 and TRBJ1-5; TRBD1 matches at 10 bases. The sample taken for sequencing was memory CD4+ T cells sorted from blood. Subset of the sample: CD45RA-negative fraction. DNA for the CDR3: TGTGCCAGTAGTCCGGGACAGGGGATGGGTCAGCCCCAGCATTTT. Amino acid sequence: CASSPGQGMGQPQHF.